The T cell receptor beta chain under discussion was sequenced for a study of control samples from healthy donors and cancer patients. Using immunoSEQ multiplex PCR, the repertoire was profiled, and TCRdb retains in-frame clones only, with some absent. This table has 140,000 to 150,000 clones, about 91% appearing once. Comments on this clone: Other nucleotide sequences from this sample produce the same CDR3.

The germline V gene encodes CDR1 MDHEN and CDR2 SYDVKM. The V segment lost 5 bases and the J segment 4 bases; nucleotides outside the gene matches: 4. The CDR3 extends over 13 amino acids. The sample consisted of blood. This sequence originates from a man younger than 40 in good health. The chain uses TRBV28 and TRBJ1-2; 7 positions agree with TRBD1. As DNA, the CDR3 is TGTGCCAGCAGTCTAGACAGGGTCTATGGCTACACCTTC. It encodes CASSLDRVYGYTF.